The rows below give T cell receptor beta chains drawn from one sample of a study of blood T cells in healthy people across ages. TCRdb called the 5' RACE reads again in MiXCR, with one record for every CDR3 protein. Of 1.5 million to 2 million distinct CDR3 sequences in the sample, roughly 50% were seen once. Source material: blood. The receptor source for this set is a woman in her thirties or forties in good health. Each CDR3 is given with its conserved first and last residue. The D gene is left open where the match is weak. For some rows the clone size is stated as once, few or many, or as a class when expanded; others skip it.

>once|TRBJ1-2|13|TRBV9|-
TGTGCCAGCAGCACCTGGGACAAGGCTGGCTACACCTTC
CASSTWDKAGYTF
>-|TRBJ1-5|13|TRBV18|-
TGTGCCAGCTCAATCGACTCGAGGGAGCCCCAGCATTTT
CASSIDSREPQHF
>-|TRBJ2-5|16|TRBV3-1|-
TGTGCCAGCAGCCAGGACTTGGGGGGAACTCAAGAGACCCAGTACTTC
CASSQDLGGTQETQYF
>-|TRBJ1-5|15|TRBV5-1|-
TGCGCCAGCAGCTTGACAGCTAATAGCAATCAGCCCCAGCATTTT
CASSLTANSNQPQHF
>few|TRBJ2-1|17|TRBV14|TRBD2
TGTGCCAGCAGCCAGGGTTTACGGGGGGGCTCCTACAATGAGCAGTTCTTC
CASSQGLRGGSYNEQFF
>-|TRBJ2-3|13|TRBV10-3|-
TGTGCCATGGCGACAGGACTAGGAGATACGCGGTATTTT
CAMATGLGDTRYF
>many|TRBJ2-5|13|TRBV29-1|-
TGCAGCGTTGAAGATCGCCAACCATCGACCCAGTACTTC
CSVEDRQPSTQYF
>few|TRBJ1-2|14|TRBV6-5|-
TGTGCCACGGGGCTGAACACCCGTCCCCACGGCTACACCTTC
CATGLNTRPHGYTF
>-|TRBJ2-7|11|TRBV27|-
TGTGCCAGCAGTTTATGGGGGAAGCAGTACTTC
CASSLWGKQYF
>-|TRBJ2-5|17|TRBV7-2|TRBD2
TGTGCCAGCAGCTTACCGAAAGGACTAGCGGGGCAAGAGACCCAGTACTTC
CASSLPKGLAGQETQYF
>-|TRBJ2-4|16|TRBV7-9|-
TGTGCCAGCAGCCCGCGGCTAGGACTATCCAAAAACATTCAGTACTTC
CASSPRLGLSKNIQYF
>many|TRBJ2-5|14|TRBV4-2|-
TGTGCCAGCAGCCAAGATCCAGCACAAGAGACCCAGTACTTC
CASSQDPAQETQYF
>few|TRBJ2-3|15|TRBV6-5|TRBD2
TGTGCCAGCAGTACTAGCGGGGGTACCACAGATACTCAGTATTTT
CASSTSGGTTDTQYF
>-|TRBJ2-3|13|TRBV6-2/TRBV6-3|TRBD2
TGTGCCAGCAAGACTAGCGCAGGAGATACGCAGTATTTT
CASKTSAGDTQYF
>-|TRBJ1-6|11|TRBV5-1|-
TGCGCCAGCAGCTTGGGAGGGGTACTCCACTTT
CASSLGGVLHF
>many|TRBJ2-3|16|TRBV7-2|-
TGTGCCAGCAGCTTAACCAGCGGGCTTAGCACAGATACGCAGTATTTT
CASSLTSGLSTDTQYF
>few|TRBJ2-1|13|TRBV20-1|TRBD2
TGCAGTTCTCTAGCGGGGCCCTACAATGAGCAGTTCTTC
CSSLAGPYNEQFF
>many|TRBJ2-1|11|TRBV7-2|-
TGTGCCAGCACCCTGGGGGCGGAGCAGTTCTTC
CASTLGAEQFF
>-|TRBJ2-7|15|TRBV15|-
TGTGCCACCAGCAGAGGGAAAGATATGTCCTACGAGCAGTACTTC
CATSRGKDMSYEQYF
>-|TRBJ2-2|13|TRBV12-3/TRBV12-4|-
TGTGCCAGCAGTTTAATTCGGATCGGGGAGCTGTTTTTT
CASSLIRIGELFF
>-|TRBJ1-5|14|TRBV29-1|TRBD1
TGCAGCGTTGCGGTGACAGGGGTCGGGCAGCCCCAGCATTTT
CSVAVTGVGQPQHF
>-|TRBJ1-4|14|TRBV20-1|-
TGCAGTGCTAGTTTGGGGGTCGTTGGAGAAAAACTGTTTTTT
CSASLGVVGEKLFF
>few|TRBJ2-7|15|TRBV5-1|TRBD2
TGCGCCAGCAGCATTACTAGCGGGGGGGCCGCCGAGCAGTACTTC
CASSITSGGAAEQYF
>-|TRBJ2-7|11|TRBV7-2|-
TGTGCCAGCGCAGCCGCCTACGAGCAGTACTTC
CASAAAYEQYF
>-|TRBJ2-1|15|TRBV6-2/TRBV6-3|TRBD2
TGTGCCAGCACCGAAACGACGAGCGGGGTGCGTGAGCAGTTCTTC
CASTETTSGVREQFF